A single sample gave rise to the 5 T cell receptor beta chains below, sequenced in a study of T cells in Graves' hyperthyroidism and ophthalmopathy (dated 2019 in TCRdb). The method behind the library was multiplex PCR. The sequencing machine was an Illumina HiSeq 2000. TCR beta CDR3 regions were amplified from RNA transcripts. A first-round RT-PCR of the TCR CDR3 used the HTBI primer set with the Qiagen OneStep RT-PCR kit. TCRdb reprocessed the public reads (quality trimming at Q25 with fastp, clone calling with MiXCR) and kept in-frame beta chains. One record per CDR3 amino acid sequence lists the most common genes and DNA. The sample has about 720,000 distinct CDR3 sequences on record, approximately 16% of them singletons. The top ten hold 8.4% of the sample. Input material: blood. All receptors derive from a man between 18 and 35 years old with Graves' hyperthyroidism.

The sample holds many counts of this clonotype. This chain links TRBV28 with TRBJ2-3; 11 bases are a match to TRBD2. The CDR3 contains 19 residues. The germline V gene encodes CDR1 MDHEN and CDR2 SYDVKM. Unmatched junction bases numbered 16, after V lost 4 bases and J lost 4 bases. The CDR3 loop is CASSSPLLSGRVEADTQYF. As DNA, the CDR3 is TGTGCCAGCAGTTCCCCCCTTCTTAGCGGGAGGGTAGAGGCAGATACGCAGTATTTT.

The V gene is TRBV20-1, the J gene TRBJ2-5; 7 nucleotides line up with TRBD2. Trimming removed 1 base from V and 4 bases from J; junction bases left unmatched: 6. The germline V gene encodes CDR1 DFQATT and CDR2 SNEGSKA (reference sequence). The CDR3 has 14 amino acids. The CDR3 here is CSARGTRGGETQYF. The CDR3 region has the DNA TGCAGTGCTAGAGGGACTAGGGGTGGAGAGACCCAGTACTTC.

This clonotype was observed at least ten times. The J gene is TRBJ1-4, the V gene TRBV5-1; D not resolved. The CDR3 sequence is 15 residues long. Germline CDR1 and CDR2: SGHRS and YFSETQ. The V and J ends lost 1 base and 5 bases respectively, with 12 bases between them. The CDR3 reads CASSLFDRLNEKLFF. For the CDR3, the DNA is TGCGCCAGCAGCTTGTTTGACCGACTGAATGAAAAACTGTTTTTT.

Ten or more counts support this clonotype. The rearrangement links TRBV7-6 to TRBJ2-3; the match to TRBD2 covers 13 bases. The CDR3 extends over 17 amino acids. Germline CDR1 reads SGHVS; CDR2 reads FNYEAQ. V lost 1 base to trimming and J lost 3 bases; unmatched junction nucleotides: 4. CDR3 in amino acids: CASSLVGLAGVTDTQYF. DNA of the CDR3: TGTGCCAGCAGCTTAGTCGGACTAGCGGGAGTGACAGATACGCAGTATTTT.

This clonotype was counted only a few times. The CDR3 region is CASSLGSGDVGEQFF. The CDR3 bases are TGTGCCAGCAGCTTAGGCTCAGGGGATGTGGGTGAGCAGTTCTTC. The J gene is TRBJ2-1, the V gene TRBV7-8; D may be TRBD1 (6 bases). The V gene's germline CDR1 is SGHVS and CDR2 FQNEAQ. CDR3 size: 15 residues. The V gene lost 1 base and the J gene lost 9 bases, with 16 bases spanning the gap. Using reference TRBV7-8 and TRBJ2-1 for the parts outside the CDR3, the full variable domain is GAGVSQSPRYKVAKRGQDVALRCDPISGHVSLFWYQQALGQGPEFLTYFQNEAQLDKSGLPSDRFFAERPEGSVSTLKIQRTQQEDSAVYLCASSLGSGDVGEQFFGPGTRLTVL.